One sample yielded the 27 T cell receptor beta chains listed below, sequenced in a study of blood T cells in healthy people across ages. A J-beta primer mix and a sample-barcoded 5' primer were used in a second PCR of roughly 7 to 12 cycles. MiXCR, applied by TCRdb to the 5' RACE reads, yields one record per CDR3 protein. The table lists about 780,000 distinct CDR3 sequences, about 45% of them singletons, with 18% in the top ten. The material sequenced was blood. Source of these receptors: an elderly man in good health.

The chain links TRBV29-1 to TRBJ1-2, with 8 bases identical to TRBD1. The V segment lost 1 base and the J segment 5 bases; nucleotides outside the gene matches: 9. The germline V gene has CDR1 SQVTM and CDR2 ANQGSEA. This CDR3 is 15 amino acids long. CDR3 in amino acids: CSVEGEGQGRYGYTF. The CDR3 DNA reads as TGCAGCGTTGAAGGGGAAGGACAGGGTCGATATGGCTACACCTTC.

The chain has TRBV5-1 and TRBJ2-5; possible D gene TRBD1, 6 bases. Germline V gene lookup returns CDR1 SGHRS and CDR2 YFSETQ. The CDR3 loop spans 14 amino acids. V lost 4 bases and J 11 bases, leaving 21 bases between the germline ends. The CDR3 DNA reads TGCGCCAGCAGCAGGACAGTTCTCGCCTATGAGCAGTACTTC. Amino acid sequence: CASSRTVLAYEQYF.

This clonotype was counted a few times. This rearrangement joins TRBV29-1 to TRBJ2-7; D is tentatively TRBD1 or TRBD2 (6 bases each). The V and J ends lost 2 bases and 7 bases respectively, with 18 bases between them. Germline V CDR1 and CDR2: SQVTM, ANQGSEA. There are 14 residues in the CDR3. CDR3 sequence reads: CSVEYGQGTREQYF. For the CDR3, the DNA is TGCAGCGTTGAATACGGCCAGGGGACTCGAGAGCAGTACTTC.

The rearrangement links TRBV13 to TRBJ2-3, with D tentatively TRBD1 or TRBD2 (5 bases each). The V end was cut by 1 base, the J end by 4 bases, with 21 bases between. CDR1 is PRHDT and CDR2 is FYEKMQ in the germline V gene (reference sequence). This CDR3 has 18 amino acids. CDR3 region: CASSLVLGRGGEADTQYF. The DNA for the CDR3 is TGTGCCAGCAGCTTAGTGCTCGGACGTGGGGGAGAGGCAGATACGCAGTATTTT.

The chain joins TRBV9 to TRBJ2-5; D is unclear. Germline V lookup: CDR1 SGDLS, CDR2 YYNGEE. CDR3 size: 12 residues. Trimming removed 1 base at V and 11 bases at J, with 12 bases between. The CDR3 protein is CASSVLGNEQYF. CDR3 nucleotides: TGTGCCAGCAGCGTACTGGGGAATGAGCAGTACTTC.

This clonotype was observed a few times. J is TRBJ2-4 and V is TRBV7-2; D tentatively fits TRBD1 or TRBD2 (5 bases each). CDR3 length: 15 residues. From germline, CDR1 is SGHTA and CDR2 FQGNSA. V lost 6 bases to trimming and J lost 7 bases, with 19 bases between them. Written as DNA, the CDR3 is TGTGCCAGCAGACGGGACGGGTCCGTGGGGAACATTCAGTACTTC. Protein sequence: CASRRDGSVGNIQYF.

This clonotype was observed a few times. The rearrangement links TRBV11-3 to TRBJ1-6; D call uncertain. Germline values: CDR1 SGHNT, CDR2 YENEEA. The germline V and J ends were trimmed by 5 bases and 0 bases, with 11 bases remaining between them. The CDR3 covers 16 residues. CDR3 in DNA: TGTGCCAGCAGCCCAGGACGGAGCTCCTATAATTCACCCCTCCACTTT. It encodes CASSPGRSSYNSPLHF. Complete variable domain (other parts from reference TRBV11-3 and TRBJ1-6): EAGVVQSPRYKIIEKKQPVAFWCNPISGHNTLYWYLQNLGQGPELLIRYENEEAVDDSQLPKDRFSAERLKGVDSTLKIQPAELGDSAVYLCASSPGRSSYNSPLHFGNGTRLTVT.

About this clonotype: The junction differs from germline at one of its ends, possibly a read error. The gene calls are TRBV5-1 and TRBJ2-1; 7 bases line up with TRBD2. The CDR3 is made up of 14 amino acids. Germline V gene lookup returns CDR1 SGHRS and CDR2 YFSETQ. The CDR3 loop is CVSSFSGTYNEQFF. The CDR3, as DNA: TGCGTCAGCAGCTTCAGCGGGACCTACAATGAGCAGTTCTTC.

In this sample, this clonotype turned up a few times. The chain uses TRBV9 and TRBJ1-5; 7 bases fit TRBD1. Germline V gene data show CDR1 as SGDLS and CDR2 as YYNGEE. V shed 0 bases and J 7 bases; nucleotides not matched to a gene: 7. The CDR3 is 15 amino acids. The CDR3 here is CASSVGGGEGQPQHF. Written as DNA, the CDR3 is TGTGCCAGCAGCGTAGGAGGGGGCGAAGGGCAGCCCCAGCATTTT.

This clonotype was seen a few times. This chain connects TRBV20-1 to TRBJ2-3, with 7 nucleotides matching TRBD2. Per germline, CDR1 DFQATT and CDR2 SNEGSKA (reference sequence). CDR3 length: 13 amino acids. Germline trimming cut 5 bases from V and 2 bases from J; bases unmatched to any gene: 4. As DNA, the CDR3 is TGCAGTGCTCCTAGCGGACTCACAGATACGCAGTATTTT. This sequence encodes CSAPSGLTDTQYF.

This clonotype was counted many times. V gene TRBV5-1 combines with J gene TRBJ2-3; 9 nucleotides align to TRBD1. Germline CDR1 SGHRS, CDR2 YFSETQ. The CDR3 has 14 residues. V shed 0 bases and J 6 bases; nucleotides not matched to a gene: 2. The CDR3 sequence: CASSLGTGVDTQYF. The CDR3 DNA reads as TGCGCCAGCAGCTTGGGGACAGGGGTCGATACGCAGTATTTT. Based on the CDR3 plus reference TRBV5-1 and TRBJ2-3, the full variable domain is KAGVTQTPRYLIKTRGQQVTLSCSPISGHRSVSWYQQTPGQGLQFLFEYFSETQRNKGNFPGRFSGRQFSNSRSEMNVSTLELGDSALYLCASSLGTGVDTQYFGPGTRLTVL.

The V and J genes are TRBV3-1 and TRBJ2-5; TRBD2 matches 9 bases. The CDR3 is 16 residues long. Germline assignment: CDR1 LGHDT and CDR2 YNNKEL (reference sequence). The V and J ends lost 4 bases and 0 bases, in that order; junction bases with no gene match: 6. In DNA form, the CDR3 reads TGTGCCAGCAGCCGTACTAGCGGGCAGTACCAAGAGACCCAGTACTTC. Translated: CASSRTSGQYQETQYF.

The chain employs TRBV7-9 and TRBJ2-7, with 8 bases matching TRBD1. With the DNA end fitting TRBJ2-5 better, the J assignment may be wrong. Germline V gene data show CDR1 as SEHNR and CDR2 as FQNEAQ (reference sequence). The CDR3 has 15 amino acids. CDR3 sequence: CASSSGGSGWETQYF. The CDR3 bases are TGTGCCAGCAGTTCAGGGGGCAGTGGGTGGGAGACCCAGTACTTC.

The V and J genes are TRBV6-2 or TRBV6-3 and TRBJ2-3; 7 bases align to TRBD1. The CDR3 is 16 amino acids. Per germline, CDR1 MNHEY and CDR2 SVGEGT. The V and J ends lost 2 bases and 2 bases, in that order; junction bases with no gene match: 7. The CDR3 DNA sequence: TGTGCCAGCAGTTACGCTGGAGACAGGGTCACAGATACGCAGTATTTT. Its protein is CASSYAGDRVTDTQYF.

The V call is TRBV20-1, the J call TRBJ2-7; 10 bases are a match to TRBD2. The CDR3 is made up of 14 amino acids. After removal of 1 base from V and 4 bases from J, the junction contained 4 bases not matched to a gene. Germline CDR1 DFQATT, CDR2 SNEGSKA (reference sequence). CDR3 coding DNA: TGCAGTGCTAGAGTTGGACTAGCGGATTACGAGCAGTACTTC. This encodes CSARVGLADYEQYF.

The chain couples TRBV6-5 to TRBJ2-1; either TRBD1 or TRBD2 may fit D (6 bases each). This CDR3 contains 15 residues. Trimming took off 2 bases at V and 4 bases at J, with 12 bases between the two ends. Germline V gene lookup returns CDR1 MNHEY and CDR2 SVGAGI. The CDR3 is CASSYRGRGYNEQFF. In nucleotides, the CDR3 is TGTGCCAGCAGTTACCGGGGGCGGGGATACAATGAGCAGTTCTTC.

V gene TRBV10-3 combines with J gene TRBJ1-2, with no clear D. Germline V lookup: CDR1 ENHRY, CDR2 SYGVKD. CDR3 length: 14 residues. V dropped 3 bases and J dropped 0 bases, with 8 bases sitting between them. The CDR3 here is CAISDGLTNYGYTF. The CDR3 DNA reads TGTGCCATCAGTGACGGGCTTACTAACTATGGCTACACCTTC.

The chain couples TRBV7-2 to TRBJ2-7, with D possibly being TRBD2 (6 bases). This CDR3 is built from 15 residues. With 3 bases removed from V and 2 bases from J, the gap between germline ends came to 14 bases. Germline V gene lookup returns CDR1 SGHTA and CDR2 FQGNSA. This chain's CDR3 is CASSFGGERTYEQYF. Here the CDR3 DNA reads TGTGCCAGCAGCTTCGGCGGGGAACGGACCTACGAGCAGTACTTC.

This clonotype was picked up many times. This chain uses TRBV7-6 with TRBJ2-5; maybe TRBD1 (5 bases). The CDR3 consists of 17 residues. Germline V gene data show CDR1 as SGHVS and CDR2 as FNYEAQ. V lost 1 base and J lost 5, with 20 bases in between. The CDR3, as DNA: TGTGCCAGCAGCTTAGGCCCGACAGTTGGGAATATTGAGACCCAGTACTTC. Translating it yields CASSLGPTVGNIETQYF.

The V gene is TRBV29-1, the J gene TRBJ2-1; D remains unclear. TRBJ2-7 matches the DNA end more closely, so the J call is doubtful. Per germline, CDR1 SQVTM and CDR2 ANQGSEA. The CDR3 totals 16 residues. The CDR3 here is CSVETDARTGYNEQYF. The CDR3 nucleotides are TGCAGCGTGGAGACGGACGCCCGGACGGGTTACAATGAGCAGTACTTC.

The CDR3 DNA follows: TGTGCCAGCAGTGCCATCTCGGGAGTAAGTGATACGCAGTATTTT. It is translated as CASSAISGVSDTQYF. The chain carries TRBV27 and TRBJ2-3, with D possibly being TRBD2 (6 bases). The CDR3 sequence is 15 residues long. V dropped 5 bases and J dropped 6 bases, with 18 bases sitting between them. Germline V gene lookup returns CDR1 MNHEY and CDR2 SMNVEV (reference sequence).

The J gene is TRBJ2-1, the V gene TRBV7-3; D is perhaps TRBD2 (6 bases). Deletions cut 2 bases from V and 3 bases from J, with 11 bases between. The germline CDR1 and CDR2 sequences are SGHTA and FQGTGA. The CDR3 spans 15 residues. CDR3 loop: CASSLGGANYNEQFF. As DNA, the CDR3 is TGTGCCAGCAGCTTAGGAGGGGCTAACTACAATGAGCAGTTCTTC.

The rearrangement links TRBV7-9 to TRBJ2-5; 9 nucleotides match TRBD2. The CDR3 sequence is 14 residues long. The germline gives CDR1 SEHNR, CDR2 FQNEAQ (reference sequence). J lost 2 bases, V lost 5 bases, and 3 bases had no gene match. For the CDR3, the DNA is TGTGCCAGCAGCACAACTAGCGGGCAAGAGACCCAGTACTTC. It translates to CASSTTSGQETQYF.

This clonotype appeared many times. The rearrangement joins TRBV10-3 to TRBJ1-4, with D unresolved. CDR1 ENHRY and CDR2 SYGVKD come from the germline V gene. The CDR3 runs 13 residues. V was shortened by 6 bases and J by 7 bases, with 12 bases between the two germline ends. As DNA, the CDR3 is TGTGCCATCAGCGATGGGCCAGGTGAAAAACTGTTTTTT. It translates to CAISDGPGEKLFF.

This clonotype was counted a few times. The rearrangement joins TRBV2 to TRBJ2-5, with 8 bases aligning to TRBD1. The DNA end is a closer match to TRBJ2-7, so the J assignment may be wrong. CDR3 length: 15 residues. Germline CDR1 SNHLY, CDR2 FYNNEI. The CDR3 region is CASSASGTGENEQYF. The DNA of the CDR3 is TGTGCCAGCAGTGCCTCCGGGACAGGAGAAAACGAGCAGTACTTC.

The sample holds one count of this clonotype. The chain joins TRBV20-1 to TRBJ1-5, with a weak D call TRBD1 (6 bases). Trimming pared 3 bases from V and 9 bases from J, leaving 15 bases between. Germline V gene data show CDR1 as DFQATT and CDR2 as SNEGSKA (reference sequence). The CDR3 is made up of 13 amino acids. CDR3 DNA: TGCAGTGCTAGGCCACTGGGAGGGGGGCCCCAGCATTTT. This translates into CSARPLGGGPQHF.

The genes are TRBV4-3 and TRBJ2-4; 7 bases agree with TRBD2. From germline, CDR1 is LGHNA and CDR2 YSLEER. This CDR3 comprises 16 residues. J lost 9 bases, V lost 0 bases, and 11 bases had no gene match. This CDR3 is CASSQDGAKRGSIQYF. The CDR3 DNA follows: TGCGCCAGCAGCCAAGATGGAGCCAAACGCGGGAGCATTCAGTACTTC.